The sequence of this TCR beta chain was determined in a study of blood T cell repertoires in COVID-19. The wider study: PBMCs, B-cell-depleted T cells, or T cells provided the cDNA or gDNA that made up the material.

Source study methods: Reference gene primer amplification in the assay estimated nucleated cell counts. Generated by immunoSEQ multiplex PCR, the TCRdb table keeps only in-frame clones and is missing some. That table gives V, J and clone size, and the DNA gave D and trimming. The sample yields fewer than 450,000 clones, roughly 86% seen once. Enrollees, about 18 to 89 years old, lived in 24 US areas. Looked up from germline, CDR1 is GTSNPN and CDR2 is SVGIG (reference sequence). Trimming took 2 bases from V and 4 from J; bases not matched to a gene: 5. The CDR3 extends over 16 amino acids. The material sequenced was PBMCs or T cells enriched from blood (not recorded which). The V gene is TRBV30, the J gene TRBJ2-1; TRBD2 agrees at 13 bases. This clonotype was obtained from a woman between 40 and 55 years old with acute COVID-19. CDR3 nucleotides: TGTGCCTGGAGTCAGACTAGCGGGGGGTTTTACAATGAGCAGTTCTTC. Residues: CAWSQTSGGFYNEQFF.